These 13 T cell receptor beta chains were sequenced from one sample in a study of blood T cell repertoires in COVID-19 (dated by TCRdb to the early 2020s). The library relied on the immunoSEQ multiplex PCR assay. In its TCRdb copy, this immuneACCESS table keeps in-frame sequences only and misses some clones. Where compared with another copy, unresolved V genes explain less than half of these, and the others have no known cause. The sample data list fewer than 300,000 clones, and about nine tenths of these were observed just once. Of the sample, around 5.8% is held by the ten largest clones. The sequenced material came from peripheral blood. The origin of the receptors is a woman in her forties or fifties with COVID-19, enrolled during active disease.

The gene calls are TRBV21-1 and TRBJ1-3. TRBV21-1 represents a pseudogene. This CDR3 is 15 amino acids long. CDR3 sequence: CASSKARESGNTIYF. CDR3 coding DNA: TGTGCCAGCAGCAAGGCAAGGGAGTCTGGAAACACCATATATTTT.

J is TRBJ2-7 and V is TRBV3-1 (or the pseudogene TRBV3-2); no clear D gene. The CDR3 extends over 12 amino acids. Germline V gives CDR1 LGHDT, CDR2 YNNKEL (reference sequence). Trimming pared 4 bases from V and 5 bases from J, leaving 9 bases between. This CDR3 reads CASSRGLNEQYF. CDR3 DNA: TGTGCCAGCAGCCGAGGTCTGAACGAGCAGTACTTC.

The genes are TRBV24-1 and TRBJ2-5, with D perhaps TRBD2 (5 bases). This CDR3 spans 14 amino acids. V lost 5 bases and J lost 0, with 9 bases in between. CDR1 KGHDR and CDR2 SFDVKD come from the germline V gene. The CDR3 loop is CATSGGVNQETQYF. The CDR3 bases are TGTGCCACCAGTGGGGGAGTAAACCAAGAGACCCAGTACTTC.

The V gene is TRBV7-3, the J gene TRBJ1-1; D ambiguous. V was trimmed by 5 bases and J by 1 base, leaving 8 bases between them. CDR1 is SGHTA, CDR2 FQGTGA, per germline. The CDR3 runs to 13 residues. In nucleotides, the CDR3 is TGTGCCAGCAGCAGCGGTCCGAACACTGAAGCTTTCTTT. Translation: CASSSGPNTEAFF.

This chain uses TRBV10-3 with TRBJ1-1; no clear D gene. From germline, CDR1 is ENHRY and CDR2 SYGVKD. Trimming took off 3 bases at V and 1 base at J, with 6 bases between the two ends. CDR3 length: 13 residues. The CDR3 DNA sequence: TGTGCCATCAGTGAACGGGGGAACACTGAAGCTTTCTTT. Translated, it gives CAISERGNTEAFF.

The genes are TRBV27 and TRBJ1-1; unclear D gene. V was clipped by 3 bases and J by 4 bases, with 9 bases between them. The CDR3 has 13 amino acids. The germline gives CDR1 MNHEY, CDR2 SMNVEV (reference sequence). CDR3 region: CASSFTLSTEAFF. In DNA, the CDR3 is TGTGCCAGCAGTTTCACCCTATCCACTGAAGCTTTCTTT.

J is TRBJ1-1 and V is TRBV18; the match to TRBD1 covers 8 bases. Germline V gene sequence: CDR1 KGHSH, CDR2 LQKENI. Losses at the gene ends were 3 bases for V and 1 base for J; bases not matched to a gene: 13. The CDR3 sequence is 18 residues long. CDR3 DNA sequence: TGTGCCAGCTCACCCCAACCGCTAACAGGGGGGCAGAACACTGAAGCTTTCTTT. Translation: CASSPQPLTGGQNTEAFF.

This clone was observed a single time. This chain uses TRBV27 with TRBJ1-1; possibly TRBD1 for D (6 bases). V gave up 5 bases and J gave up 2 bases, with 15 bases separating them. Germline CDR1 reads MNHEY; CDR2 reads SMNVEV (reference sequence). This CDR3 spans 15 amino acids. The chain's CDR3 is CASSAPSGGNTEAFF. The DNA of the CDR3 is TGTGCCAGCAGTGCGCCTTCGGGGGGCAACACTGAAGCTTTCTTT.

This sequence joins TRBV25-1 and TRBJ2-5; D may be TRBD2 (5 bases). This CDR3 comprises 15 residues. Trimming left V 1 base short and J 2 bases short, with 11 bases between. Germline-derived CDR1 and CDR2 are MGHDK and SYGVNS. The DNA of the CDR3 is TGTGCCAGCAGTGAATTGGGCGGCGGGCAAGAGACCCAGTACTTC. The encoded protein is CASSELGGGQETQYF.

V gene TRBV7-8 combines with J gene TRBJ1-1, with D tentatively TRBD1 (5 bases). The germline V gene encodes CDR1 SGHVS and CDR2 FQNEAQ. The length of the CDR3 is 15 residues. The V gene lost 5 bases and the J gene lost 2 bases, with 15 bases spanning the gap. The CDR3 loop reads CASSLRRGVNTEAFF. The CDR3 DNA reads as TGTGCCAGCAGCCTCCGGCGGGGGGTTAACACTGAAGCTTTCTTT.

The CDR3 DNA reads as TGTGCCAGCAGTTTTAAAGGGGGGACTAGCGGGAGAGCGATAGGGGATACGCAGTATTTT. This translates into CASSFKGGTSGRAIGDTQYF. V and J are TRBV27 and TRBJ2-3; 14 bases are shared with TRBD2. The germline gives CDR1 MNHEY, CDR2 SMNVEV (reference sequence). The length of the CDR3 is 20 residues. V shed 3 bases, J shed 6 bases, and the junction held 17 bases outside the gene matches.

Concerning this clone itself: Additional DNA sequences in this sample encode the identical CDR3. This rearrangement joins TRBV5-1 to TRBJ1-3; D possibly corresponds to TRBD1 (5 bases). CDR3 length: 14 amino acids. CDR1 and CDR2 (germline): SGHRS, YFSETQ. Deletions cut 0 bases from V and 2 bases from J, with 6 bases between. The CDR3, as DNA: TGCGCCAGCAGCTTGGGGGGCACTGGAAACACCATATATTTT. Its protein product is CASSLGGTGNTIYF.

The J gene is TRBJ1-1, the V gene TRBV7-9, with D perhaps matching TRBD1 (5 bases). Germline-derived CDR1 and CDR2 are SEHNR and FQNEAQ (reference sequence). The CDR3 loop spans 13 amino acids. The V and J ends lost 5 bases and 5 bases respectively, with 12 bases between them. For the CDR3, the DNA is TGTGCCAGCAGCCCCGAGGGGAGGACTGAAGCTTTCTTT. Amino acid sequence: CASSPEGRTEAFF.